The 16 T cell receptor beta chains below were found in one sample sequenced in a study of OX40 agonist ivuxolimab in advanced cancers. TCRdb keeps only in-frame clones here, not all; method: immunoSEQ multiplex PCR. The table includes about 47,000 clones, roughly 84% detected once. This specimen was CD4+ or CD8+ T cells sorted from blood, taken in a trial of the OX40 agonist ivuxolimab. These receptors all stem from an adult with an advanced solid tumor such as melanoma, head and neck, liver or kidney cancer.

J is TRBJ1-1 and V is TRBV6-4, with D possibly being TRBD1 (6 bases). V shed 3 bases and J shed 6 bases, with 14 bases lying between them. Looked up from germline, CDR1 is MRHNA and CDR2 is SNTAGT. This CDR3 spans 14 amino acids. The CDR3 reads CASSESQGMAEAFF. The CDR3 DNA is TGTGCCAGCAGTGAGAGCCAGGGGATGGCTGAAGCTTTCTTT.

This rearrangement joins TRBV4-2 to TRBJ1-2; D call uncertain. Germline loops: CDR1 LGHNA, CDR2 YNFKEQ. The V and J ends lost 4 bases and 4 bases respectively, with 16 bases between them. This CDR3 is built from 15 residues. The CDR3 DNA sequence: TGTGCCAGCAGCCCTCCTTTCGAGCAGATCTATGGCTACACCTTC. This gives the protein CASSPPFEQIYGYTF.

This clone was counted between two and nine times. Other DNA variants within this sample encode the same CDR3. V and J are TRBV28 and TRBJ2-7; D possibly matches TRBD1 or TRBD2 (5 bases each). CDR3 size: 12 residues. Germline CDR1 MDHEN, CDR2 SYDVKM. The ends were cut back, 3 bases at V and 5 bases at J, with 8 bases in the middle. The CDR3 nucleotides are TGTGCCAGCAGTTTCTGGGGGAACGAGCAGTACTTC. Translating gives CASSFWGNEQYF. The whole variable domain, remainder taken from reference TRBV28 and TRBJ2-7, is DVKVTQSSRYLVKRTGEKVFLECVQDMDHENMFWYRQDPGLGLRLIYFSYDVKMKEKGDIPEGYSVSREKKERFSLILESASTNQTSMYLCASSFWGNEQYFGPGTRLTVT.

The chain combines TRBV19 with TRBJ1-5; TRBD1 aligns across 7 bases. Germline V gene data show CDR1 as LNHDA and CDR2 as SQIVND (reference sequence). V lost 5 bases to trimming and J lost 2 bases; unmatched junction nucleotides: 6. There are 15 residues in the CDR3. The CDR3 reads CASSSFGTGNQPQHF. CDR3 DNA: TGTGCCAGTAGTTCTTTCGGGACAGGCAATCAGCCCCAGCATTTT. Full variable domain (missing parts from reference TRBV19 and TRBJ1-5): DGGITQSPKYLFRKEGQNVTLSCEQNLNHDAMYWYRQDPGQGLRLIYYSQIVNDFQKGDIAEGYSVSREKKESFPLTVTSAQKNPTAFYLCASSSFGTGNQPQHFGDGTRLSIL.

The V call is TRBV11-2, the J call TRBJ1-2, with D hard to call. The ends were cut back, 1 base at V and 4 bases at J, with 13 bases in the middle. The CDR3 runs 15 residues. CDR1 and CDR2 from the germline V gene are SGHAT and FQNNGV. The CDR3 nucleotides are TGTGCCAGCAGCTTAGCGGCAGAGTCGTCCTATGGCTACACCTTC. Residues: CASSLAAESSYGYTF.

This sequence joins TRBV30 and TRBJ1-5; D possibly corresponds to TRBD1 (6 bases). The CDR3 totals 13 residues. Between the trimmed V and J ends, which lost 1 base and 6 bases, there was a span of 10 bases. Germline V gene lookup returns CDR1 GTSNPN and CDR2 SVGIG (reference sequence). CDR3 amino acids: CAWSEGRGQPQHF. The CDR3 region has the DNA TGTGCCTGGAGTGAAGGCAGGGGTCAGCCCCAGCATTTT.

The rearrangement links TRBV7-6 to TRBJ2-7, with TRBD1 identical over 9 bases. This CDR3 has 16 residues. From germline, CDR1 is SGHVS and CDR2 FNYEAQ. V shed 4 bases, J shed 6 bases, and the junction held 13 bases outside the gene matches. The CDR3 coding sequence is TGTGCCAGCAGCTCAACCACAGGGGGCGCGGGTTCCGAGCAGTACTTC. Translation: CASSSTTGGAGSEQYF. Using reference TRBV7-6 and TRBJ2-7 for the parts outside the CDR3, the full variable domain is GAGVSQSPRYKVTKRGQDVALRCDPISGHVSLYWYRQALGQGPEFLTYFNYEAQQDKSGLPNDRFSAERPEGSISTLTIQRTEQRDSAMYRCASSSTTGGAGSEQYFGPGTRLTVT.

V and J are TRBV27 and TRBJ2-7; 7 nucleotides match TRBD1. Trimming took 5 bases from V and 3 from J; bases not matched to a gene: 7. There are 14 residues in the CDR3. The germline V gene has CDR1 MNHEY and CDR2 SMNVEV (reference sequence). CDR3 in amino acids: CASSLLGTVYEQYF. DNA of the CDR3: TGTGCCAGCAGTCTCCTTGGGACAGTCTACGAGCAGTACTTC.

V gene TRBV6-1 combines with J gene TRBJ2-1; no reliable D call. CDR3 length equals 13 residues. From germline, CDR1 is MNHNS and CDR2 SASEGT. Trimming left V 8 bases short and J 0 bases short, with 8 bases between. The CDR3 region has the DNA TGTGCCAGCGGGTGGGACTCCTACAATGAGCAGTTCTTC. It is translated as CASGWDSYNEQFF.

Of note for this clone: The junction and the germline gene differ at one end; a read error may be behind it. The CDR3 DNA is TGCGCCAGCAGCCTGGGCCCCGGGACAGGGGGCGCCGGGGCCAACGTCCTGGCTTTC. Protein sequence: CASSLGPGTGGAGANVLAF. This chain joins TRBV5-1 and TRBJ2-6; 12 positions match TRBD1. Germline values: CDR1 SGHRS, CDR2 YFSETQ. CDR3 length equals 19 residues.

J is TRBJ2-1 and V is TRBV6-1; possibly TRBD2 for D (5 bases). This CDR3 has 15 amino acids. Trimming removed 3 bases from V and 2 bases from J, with 11 bases in between. Germline V gene lookup returns CDR1 MNHNS and CDR2 SASEGT. The CDR3 sequence is CASSEGSGTYNEQFF. CDR3 nucleotide sequence: TGTGCCAGCAGTGAGGGGAGCGGAACCTACAATGAGCAGTTCTTC.

This clone came up once. The rearrangement links TRBV6-6 to TRBJ2-5; 10 positions match TRBD1. The end of the DNA aligns better with TRBJ2-7, so the J call may be wrong. Germline lookup yields CDR1 MNHNY and CDR2 SVGAGI (reference sequence). This CDR3 has 14 amino acids. Here the CDR3 reads CASRIDRGPNEQYF. The CDR3 DNA reads TGTGCCAGCAGGATAGACAGGGGGCCGAACGAGCAGTACTTC.

The sample holds one count of this clone. This chain's CDR3 is CASSYLPQRTGEQYF. CDR3 nucleotides: TGTGCCAGCAGTTACCTCCCCCAAAGAACAGGCGAGCAGTACTTC. This rearrangement joins TRBV6-5 to TRBJ2-7, with a weak D call TRBD1 (5 bases). Between the trimmed V and J ends, which lost 2 bases and 6 bases, there was a span of 17 bases. CDR3 length: 15 amino acids. Germline assignment: CDR1 MNHEY and CDR2 SVGAGI.

The CDR3: CASSEAGGLNEQFF. The CDR3 DNA is TGTGCCAGTAGTGAAGCGGGAGGCCTCAATGAGCAGTTCTTC. The rearrangement joins TRBV19 to TRBJ2-1, with TRBD2 identical over 9 bases. J gave up 6 bases and V 5 bases, and 5 bases lay outside the gene matches. The CDR3 extends over 14 amino acids. CDR1 is LNHDA, CDR2 SQIVND, per germline (reference sequence).

The V gene is TRBV11-1, the J gene TRBJ1-1, with D unresolved. The CDR3 totals 14 residues. Germline assignment: CDR1 SGHAT and CDR2 FQDESV (reference sequence). V lost 0 bases, J lost 6 bases, and 11 bases lay in between. The CDR3 sequence: CASSLAGFLAEAFF. In DNA form, the CDR3 reads TGTGCCAGCAGCTTAGCCGGGTTCCTCGCTGAAGCTTTCTTT.

The rearrangement links TRBV27 to TRBJ1-1; D unclear. The ends were cut back, 3 bases at V and 5 bases at J, with 7 bases in the middle. The germline gives CDR1 MNHEY, CDR2 SMNVEV (reference sequence). This CDR3 contains 12 residues. The CDR3 DNA sequence: TGTGCCAGCAGTTTCGTCACGACTGAAGCTTTCTTT. Residues: CASSFVTTEAFF.